Presented here are 26 T cell receptor beta chains from one specimen sequenced in a study of T cells after yellow fever vaccination. A single record per CDR3 protein comes from TCRdb applying MiXCR to the 5' RACE reads. The profile shows hundreds of thousands of distinct CDR3 sequences, roughly 19% of them singletons. Source: PBMCs, taken 15 days after the yellow fever booster vaccination. These receptors were collected from a man aged 30-40 years who received the YFV17D yellow fever vaccine.

This clonotype was seen a handful of times. V is TRBV14 and J is TRBJ1-2, with a weak D call TRBD1 (5 bases). The CDR3 extends over 15 amino acids. Trimming shortened V by 0 bases and J by 4 bases, and 12 bases separated the two germline ends. CDR1 is SGHDN and CDR2 is FVKESK in the germline V gene. Written as DNA, the CDR3 is TGTGCCAGCAGCCAAGAAAGCAGGGCGGGCTATGGCTACACCTTC. Its translation: CASSQESRAGYGYTF.

This clonotype was detected a few times. The chain couples TRBV3-1 to TRBJ2-4; D is ambiguous. This CDR3 contains 17 residues. Trimming took 1 base from V and 1 from J, leaving 14 bases between them. Germline assignment: CDR1 LGHDT and CDR2 YNNKEL (reference sequence). The CDR3 loop is CASSQGSLSPAKNIQYF. In DNA, the CDR3 is TGTGCCAGCAGCCAAGGGAGTCTATCCCCTGCCAAAAACATTCAGTACTTC.

This clonotype was observed a few times. The CDR3 coding sequence is TGCGCCAGCAGTCCCCGTGCGGGAGGGTCCAATGAGCAGTTCTTC. Protein product: CASSPRAGGSNEQFF. The genes are TRBV5-1 and TRBJ2-1; TRBD2 matches 9 bases. Germline V gives CDR1 SGHRS, CDR2 YFSETQ. The CDR3 contains 15 residues. The ends lost 5 bases at V and 6 bases at J; junction bases unmatched: 9.

A few counts support this clonotype. The chain employs TRBV7-2 and TRBJ2-3; TRBD2 matches 7 bases. The V gene's germline CDR1 is SGHTA and CDR2 FQGNSA. This CDR3 region has 14 residues. The junction had 6 bases not matched to a gene; V was cut back by 6 bases and J by 3 bases. The CDR3 coding sequence is TGTGCCAGCAGGCGGGAGATGGGGACAGATACGCAGTATTTT. Translation: CASRREMGTDTQYF.

This clonotype was detected a few times. V gene TRBV4-3 combines with J gene TRBJ2-7, with D possibly being TRBD1 (6 bases). Deletions cut 0 bases from V and 2 bases from J, with 11 bases between. CDR1 is LGHNA, CDR2 YSLEER, per germline. This CDR3 contains 15 residues. The CDR3 is CASSQDRGSPYEQYF. In DNA, the CDR3 is TGCGCCAGCAGCCAAGACAGGGGATCTCCCTACGAGCAGTACTTC.

This clonotype was counted only a few times. The CDR3 DNA reads as TGTGCCACCGGTGAAAGGGCAGGGGGCAAATATTTT. This gives the protein CATGERAGGKYF. The chain recombines TRBV7-2 with TRBJ2-3; TRBD1 matches at 8 bases. The V gene end was trimmed by 10 bases and the J gene end by 15 bases; junction bases not matched to a gene: 15. The CDR3 is made up of 12 amino acids. CDR1 and CDR2 (germline): SGHTA, FQGNSA.

The chain's CDR3 is CASSLSYTKSRNTGELFF. The CDR3 coding sequence is TGTGCCAGCAGTTTAAGCTATACAAAGAGTAGGAACACCGGGGAGCTGTTTTTT. The chain couples TRBV27 to TRBJ2-2; D is unresolved. Trimming cost V 2 bases and J 1 base, with 17 bases left between them. The CDR3 consists of 18 residues. Germline assignment: CDR1 MNHEY and CDR2 SMNVEV (reference sequence).

The chain has TRBV4-3 and TRBJ2-3; 7 nucleotides match TRBD2. CDR1 and CDR2 from the germline V gene are LGHNA and YSLEER. V trimming: 7 bases; J trimming: 1 base; junction bases outside the gene matches: 5. The CDR3 has 14 residues. The CDR3 sequence is CASKASGRTDTQYF. DNA for the CDR3: TGCGCCAGCAAGGCTAGCGGTCGCACAGATACGCAGTATTTT.

The chain links TRBV11-2 to TRBJ1-2; D gene uncertain. The CDR3 consists of 12 residues. From germline, CDR1 is SGHAT and CDR2 FQNNGV. Deletions cut 0 bases from V and 7 bases from J, with 6 bases between. CDR3 in amino acids: CASSLELSGYTF. The CDR3 DNA sequence: TGTGCCAGCAGCTTAGAACTGAGTGGCTACACCTTC.

This clonotype was counted ten times or more. The chain couples TRBV7-8 to TRBJ2-2; TRBD1 matches at 10 bases. Germline V gene lookup returns CDR1 SGHVS and CDR2 FQNEAQ. This CDR3 spans 16 amino acids. V was clipped by 5 bases and J by 7 bases; unmatched bases: 10. The CDR3 DNA reads as TGTGCCAGCAGCCAAATGACAGGGGGCCATCTCGGGGAGCTGTTTTTT. It encodes CASSQMTGGHLGELFF.

This clonotype has more than one count but fewer than ten. This chain connects TRBV7-3 to TRBJ2-3; D gene unclear. The CDR3 sequence is 16 residues long. Germline V gene lookup returns CDR1 SGHTA and CDR2 FQGTGA. V lost 5 bases to trimming and J lost 1 base, with 16 bases between them. CDR3: CASSPSLLSGTDTQYF. The CDR3 coding sequence is TGTGCCAGCAGCCCCTCTCTCCTATCGGGCACAGATACGCAGTATTTT.

The chain combines TRBV30 with TRBJ2-7, with D perhaps TRBD1 or TRBD2 (5 bases each). The V end lost 2 bases, the J end lost 0 bases, and 17 bases lay between the germline ends. CDR3 length equals 16 residues. CDR1 and CDR2 (germline): GTSNPN, SVGIG (reference sequence). CDR3 DNA sequence: TGTGCCTGGAGTCCTCCCCGGGACCAGAGCTCCTACGAGCAGTACTTC. Translation gives CAWSPPRDQSSYEQYF. The variable domain in full, with the rest retrieved from reference TRBV30 and TRBJ2-7, is SQTIHQWPATLVQPVGSPLSLECTVEGTSNPNLYWYRQAAGRGLQLLFYSVGIGQISSEVPQNLSASRPQDRQFILSSKKLLLSDSGFYLCAWSPPRDQSSYEQYFGPGTRLTVT.

The chain has TRBV20-1 and TRBJ2-1; 8 nucleotides align to TRBD2. From germline, CDR1 is DFQATT and CDR2 SNEGSKA (reference sequence). V shed 5 bases, J shed 8 bases, and the junction held 2 bases outside the gene matches. The CDR3 spans 11 residues. The CDR3 reads CSALREDEQFF. The CDR3 DNA reads as TGCAGTGCTCTGCGGGAGGATGAGCAGTTCTTC.

This clonotype was observed a handful of times. This rearrangement joins TRBV20-1 to TRBJ1-4; 7 bases align to TRBD1. Per the germline V gene, CDR1 is DFQATT and CDR2 is SNEGSKA (reference sequence). CDR3 length equals 13 residues. The V and J ends lost 5 bases and 4 bases, in that order; junction bases with no gene match: 4. In DNA form, the CDR3 reads TGCAGTGCTGAGGACAGGTTTAATGAAAAACTGTTTTTT. It yields the protein CSAEDRFNEKLFF.

The rearrangement joins TRBV6-1 to TRBJ2-6; the match to TRBD2 covers 7 bases. The trim removed 8 bases at V and 3 bases at J, leaving 7 bases unmatched. The CDR3 spans 15 residues. Germline V lookup: CDR1 MNHNS, CDR2 SASEGT. Written as DNA, the CDR3 is TGTGCCAGCTCCCGGGGGGATGGTGGGGCCAACGTCCTGACTTTC. As protein: CASSRGDGGANVLTF.

This clonotype has just a few counts. The chain couples TRBV30 to TRBJ2-1; D is undetermined. The CDR3 loop spans 14 amino acids. Germline V gene sequence: CDR1 GTSNPN, CDR2 SVGIG (reference sequence). Between the trimmed V and J ends, which lost 0 bases and 8 bases, there was a span of 14 bases. The CDR3, as DNA: TGTGCCTGGAGTGTTTCCACCGTGGGCTATGAGCAGTTCTTC. It yields the protein CAWSVSTVGYEQFF.

This chain uses TRBV24-1 with TRBJ2-5, with 9 bases aligning to TRBD2. This CDR3 contains 15 residues. With V trimmed by 2 bases and J by 3 bases, 3 bases remained unmatched. CDR1 KGHDR and CDR2 SFDVKD come from the germline V gene. The CDR3 region is CATSDSSGMKETQYF. In DNA form, the CDR3 reads TGTGCCACCAGTGATTCTAGCGGGATGAAAGAGACCCAGTACTTC.

The genes are TRBV7-2 and TRBJ2-7; no firm D call. V was cut by 4 bases and J by 9 bases, with 10 bases left in between. This CDR3 region has 11 residues. Germline V lookup: CDR1 SGHTA, CDR2 FQGNSA. The CDR3 nucleotides are TGTGCCAGCAGCTCCATAGAGAGGCAGTACTTC. As protein: CASSSIERQYF.

The V and J genes are TRBV11-1 and TRBJ2-1; D gene ambiguous. This CDR3 has 14 residues. Germline values: CDR1 SGHAT, CDR2 FQDESV (reference sequence). Trimming cost V 1 base and J 4 bases, with 8 bases left between them. CDR3 coding DNA: TGTGCCAGCAGCTTAGGGGATCAATACAATGAGCAGTTCTTC. Amino acids: CASSLGDQYNEQFF.

Only a few counts were recorded for this clonotype. The V call is TRBV15, the J call TRBJ2-1; D perhaps matches TRBD2 (6 bases). This CDR3 has 13 amino acids. Looked up from germline, CDR1 is LNHNV and CDR2 is YYDKDF (reference sequence). The germline V and J ends were trimmed by 5 bases and 3 bases, with 8 bases remaining between them. For the CDR3, the DNA is TGTGCCACCAGCCGAGCGGGCTACAATGAGCAGTTCTTC. Translating gives CATSRAGYNEQFF.

This clonotype was found once. This rearrangement joins TRBV18 to TRBJ2-1; possible D gene TRBD2, 6 bases. Trimming pared 3 bases from V and 9 bases from J, leaving 12 bases between. CDR3 length: 13 amino acids. CDR1 KGHSH and CDR2 LQKENI come from the germline V gene. The CDR3 coding sequence is TGTGCCAGCTCACCCATACTAGCTGGTGAGCAGTTCTTC. It codes for CASSPILAGEQFF.

The rearrangement links TRBV20-1 to TRBJ2-3, with 8 bases that match TRBD2. Germline V lookup: CDR1 DFQATT, CDR2 SNEGSKA (reference sequence). This CDR3 has 18 residues. Trimming took 0 bases from V and 1 from J; bases not matched to a gene: 12. The CDR3 protein is CSARDPGGDWAGTDTQYF. DNA for the CDR3: TGCAGTGCTAGAGATCCGGGGGGGGACTGGGCTGGCACAGATACGCAGTATTTT.

This clonotype was counted between two and nine times. The chain uses TRBV4-3 and TRBJ2-7; a weak D match, TRBD1 (6 bases). Trimming cost V 4 bases and J 2 bases, with 12 bases left between them. Germline V gives CDR1 LGHNA, CDR2 YSLEER. The CDR3 is made up of 14 amino acids. The CDR3: CASSPGKGAYEQYF. The CDR3 nucleotides are TGCGCCAGCAGCCCAGGGAAGGGGGCCTACGAGCAGTACTTC.

This sequence joins TRBV9 and TRBJ2-7; 9 positions match TRBD1. This CDR3 region has 15 residues. V was clipped by 2 bases and J by 2 bases; unmatched bases: 5. CDR1 SGDLS and CDR2 YYNGEE come from the germline V gene. CDR3: CASSVAGTGTYEQYF. The CDR3 DNA reads as TGTGCCAGCAGCGTCGCCGGGACAGGGACCTACGAGCAGTACTTC. The full variable domain, its missing parts supplied by reference TRBV9 and TRBJ2-7, is DSGVTQTPKHLITATGQRVTLRCSPRSGDLSVYWYQQSLDQGLQFLIQYYNGEERAKGNILERFSAQQFPDLHSELNLSSLELGDSALYFCASSVAGTGTYEQYFGPGTRLTVT.

This clonotype has more than one count but fewer than ten. The gene calls are TRBV18 and TRBJ2-3; D gene unclear. CDR1 is KGHSH and CDR2 is LQKENI in the germline V gene. The V gene lost 1 base and the J gene lost 0 bases, with 2 bases spanning the gap. The CDR3 covers 13 residues. DNA for the CDR3: TGTGCCAGCTCACCACTTAGCACAGATACGCAGTATTTT. Translation: CASSPLSTDTQYF.

The CDR3 spells CASSMGAGPTGELFF. For the CDR3, the DNA is TGTGCCAGCAGCATGGGGGCGGGGCCCACCGGGGAGCTGTTTTTT. V and J are TRBV5-4 and TRBJ2-2, with D perhaps assigned TRBD1 or TRBD2 (6 bases each). The germline CDR1 and CDR2 sequences are SGHNT and YYREEE (reference sequence). The V end lost 4 bases, the J end lost 4 bases, and 14 bases lay between the germline ends. The CDR3 runs to 15 residues.